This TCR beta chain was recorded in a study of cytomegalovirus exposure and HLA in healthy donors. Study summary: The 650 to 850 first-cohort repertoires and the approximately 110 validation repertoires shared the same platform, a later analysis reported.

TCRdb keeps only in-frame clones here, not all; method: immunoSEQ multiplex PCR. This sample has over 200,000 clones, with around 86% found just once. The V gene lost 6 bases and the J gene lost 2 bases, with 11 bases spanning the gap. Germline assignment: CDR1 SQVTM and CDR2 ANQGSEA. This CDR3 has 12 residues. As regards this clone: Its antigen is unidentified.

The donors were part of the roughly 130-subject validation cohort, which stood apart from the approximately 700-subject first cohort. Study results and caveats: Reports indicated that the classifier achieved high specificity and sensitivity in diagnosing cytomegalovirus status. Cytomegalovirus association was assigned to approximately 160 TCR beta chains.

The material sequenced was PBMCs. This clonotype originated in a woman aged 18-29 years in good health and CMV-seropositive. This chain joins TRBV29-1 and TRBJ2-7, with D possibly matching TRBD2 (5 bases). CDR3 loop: CSVLREPYEQYF. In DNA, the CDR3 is TGCAGCGTCCTTAGGGAGCCCTACGAGCAGTACTTC.